One sample yielded the 5 T cell receptor beta chains listed below, sequenced in a study of long-term antiretroviral therapy in people with HIV. Sequencing used immunoSEQ v3.0 at survey level. This table comes from immunoSEQ multiplex PCR, and its TCRdb copy is limited to in-frame clones, with some not included. The profile shows around 20,000 clones, roughly 78% of them singletons. The sample in question was unsorted PBMCs, obtained at the start of antiretroviral therapy, before treatment. All receptors derive from a man aged 18 to 29 with HIV.

This clone is medium-sized in the sample. The chain joins TRBV6-6 to TRBJ2-7, with TRBD1 matching 7 bases. The germline gives CDR1 MNHNY, CDR2 SVGAGI (reference sequence). This CDR3 comprises 12 residues. The V gene end was trimmed by 10 bases and the J gene end by 1 base; junction bases not matched to a gene: 4. This chain's CDR3 is CATRDSSYEQYF. The DNA for the CDR3 is TGTGCCACTCGGGACAGTTCCTACGAGCAGTACTTC.

The chain carries TRBV19 and TRBJ2-3; D could derive from TRBD1 or TRBD2 (5 bases each). V was clipped by 4 bases and J by 6 bases, with 14 bases between them. Germline assignment: CDR1 LNHDA and CDR2 SQIVND (reference sequence). The CDR3 extends over 14 amino acids. In DNA form, the CDR3 reads TGTGCCAGTAGTAGGGACCCTGCTGGTGATACGCAGTATTTT. It is translated as CASSRDPAGDTQYF.

The CDR3 here is CASSFMGGPSNEQFF. DNA for the CDR3: TGTGCCAGCAGTTTTATGGGAGGGCCTTCGAATGAGCAGTTCTTC. The chain carries TRBV7-6 and TRBJ2-1, with 7 bases aligning to TRBD2. Germline V gives CDR1 SGHVS, CDR2 FNYEAQ. The trim removed 6 bases at V and 7 bases at J, leaving 12 bases unmatched. The CDR3 consists of 15 residues. The complete variable domain, with remaining parts taken from reference TRBV7-6 and TRBJ2-1, reads GAGVSQSPRYKVTKRGQDVALRCDPISGHVSLYWYRQALGQGPEFLTYFNYEAQQDKSGLPNDRFSAERPEGSISTLTIQRTEQRDSAMYRCASSFMGGPSNEQFFGPGTRLTVL.

The chain links TRBV19 to TRBJ2-1, with 9 bases identical to TRBD2. Germline assignment: CDR1 LNHDA and CDR2 SQIVND (reference sequence). The CDR3 runs to 13 residues. The V and J ends lost 7 bases and 10 bases, in that order; junction bases with no gene match: 8. The CDR3 region has the DNA TGTGCCAGTACCCCGACTAGCGGTATGGAGCAGTTCTTC. Translating gives CASTPTSGMEQFF.

This chain uses TRBV6-5 with TRBJ2-1; the D gene is possibly TRBD2 (5 bases). In germline, CDR1 is MNHEY, CDR2 SVGAGI. V was clipped by 0 bases and J by 9 bases, with 12 bases between them. The length of the CDR3 is 14 residues. The CDR3 DNA reads TGTGCCAGCAGTTACTCGAGGCCTGCGGGTGAGCAGTTCTTC. This gives the protein CASSYSRPAGEQFF.